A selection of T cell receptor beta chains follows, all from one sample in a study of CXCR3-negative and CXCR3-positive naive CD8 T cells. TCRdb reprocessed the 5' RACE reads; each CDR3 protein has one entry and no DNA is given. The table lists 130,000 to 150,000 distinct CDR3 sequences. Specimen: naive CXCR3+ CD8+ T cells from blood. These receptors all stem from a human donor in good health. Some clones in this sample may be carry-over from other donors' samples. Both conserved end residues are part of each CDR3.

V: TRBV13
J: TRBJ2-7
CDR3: CASSLGLAGGPRHEQYF

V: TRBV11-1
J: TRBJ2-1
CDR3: CASSLVGNSYNEQFF

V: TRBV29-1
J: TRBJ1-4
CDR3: CSARETDEKLFF

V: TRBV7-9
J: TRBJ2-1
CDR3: CASSASPNEQFF

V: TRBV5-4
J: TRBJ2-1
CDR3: CASSLYGSYNEQFF

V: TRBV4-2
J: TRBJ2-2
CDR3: CASSQGPENTGELFF

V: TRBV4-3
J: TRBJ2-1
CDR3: CASSSQRGGPSYNEQFF

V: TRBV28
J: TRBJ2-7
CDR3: CAATGSPDEQYF

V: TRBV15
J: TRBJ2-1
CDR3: CATSRGGGSSYNEQFF

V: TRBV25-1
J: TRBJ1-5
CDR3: CASSEGWSNQPQHF

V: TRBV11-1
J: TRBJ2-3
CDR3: CASSSNTGIGDTQYF

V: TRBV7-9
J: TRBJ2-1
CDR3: CASRSAARERAWNEQFF

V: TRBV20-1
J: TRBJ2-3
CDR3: CSASGYRTDTQYF

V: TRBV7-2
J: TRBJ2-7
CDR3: CASTITSSAYEQYF

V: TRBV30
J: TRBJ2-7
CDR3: CAWSDGAGGSYEQYF

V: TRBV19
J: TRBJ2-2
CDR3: CASSIPEPSGMGELFF

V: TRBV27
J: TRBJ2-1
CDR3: CASRDSSYEQFF

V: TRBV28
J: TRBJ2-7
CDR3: CAITTGESYEQYF

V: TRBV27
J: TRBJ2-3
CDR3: CASSPSTSGSPDTQYF

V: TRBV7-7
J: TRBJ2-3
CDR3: CASSSSTGTDTQYF

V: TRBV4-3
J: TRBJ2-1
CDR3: CASSPGLGSYNEQFF

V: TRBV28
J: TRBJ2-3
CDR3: CASSWGGTQYF

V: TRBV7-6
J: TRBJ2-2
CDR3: CASILPGELTGELFF

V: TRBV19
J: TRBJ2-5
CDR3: CASSIMGTQQETQYF

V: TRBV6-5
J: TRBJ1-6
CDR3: CASRRRAGNYNSPLHF

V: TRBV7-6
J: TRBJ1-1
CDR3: CASSVGQGATEAFF

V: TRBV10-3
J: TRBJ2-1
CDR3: CAISSLWGNEQFF

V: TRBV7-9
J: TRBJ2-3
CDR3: CASSSPVQGAGDTQYF

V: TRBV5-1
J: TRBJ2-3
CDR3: CASSLTGSGGTDTQYF

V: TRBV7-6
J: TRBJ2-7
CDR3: CASSEGNEQYF

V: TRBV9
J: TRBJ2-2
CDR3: CASSVEGRDHAGELFF

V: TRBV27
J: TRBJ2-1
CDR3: CASGRGLPSYNEQFF

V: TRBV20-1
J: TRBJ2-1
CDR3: CSARQAGGYNEQFF

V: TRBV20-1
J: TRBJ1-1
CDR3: CSARGSRLKDTEAFF

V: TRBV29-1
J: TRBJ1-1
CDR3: CSVEDQAEKTFF

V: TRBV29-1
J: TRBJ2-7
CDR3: CSVEAPLGTAESYEQYF

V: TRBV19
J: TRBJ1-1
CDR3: CASSREQENTEAFF

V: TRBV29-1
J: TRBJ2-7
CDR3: CSVEADSEQYF

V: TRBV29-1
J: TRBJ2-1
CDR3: CSVGIGDEQFF

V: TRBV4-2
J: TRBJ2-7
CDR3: CASSPGAGRDSYEQYF

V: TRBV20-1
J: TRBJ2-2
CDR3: CSARSIRRQTTGELFF

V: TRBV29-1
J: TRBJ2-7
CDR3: CSVEVEHYEQYF

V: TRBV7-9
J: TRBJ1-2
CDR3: CASSSAPTETYGYTF

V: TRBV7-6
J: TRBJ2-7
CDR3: CASAIGTQDSPYEQYF

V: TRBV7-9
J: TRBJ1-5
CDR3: CASSPDWTSNQPQHF

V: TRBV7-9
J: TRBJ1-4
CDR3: CASSFQSGAGGEKLFF

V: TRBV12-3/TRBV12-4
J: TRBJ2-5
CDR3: CASSSRGTQETQYF